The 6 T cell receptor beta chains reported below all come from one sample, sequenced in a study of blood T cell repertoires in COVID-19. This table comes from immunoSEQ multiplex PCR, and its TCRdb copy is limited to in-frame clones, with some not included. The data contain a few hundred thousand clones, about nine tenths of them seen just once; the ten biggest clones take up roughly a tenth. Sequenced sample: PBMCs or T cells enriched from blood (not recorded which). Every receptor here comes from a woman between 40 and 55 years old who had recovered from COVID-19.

The CDR3 bases are TGTGCCAGCAGCGTAGGGGGGCAGGGAAACACTGAAGCTTTCTTT. It codes for CASSVGGQGNTEAFF. This chain joins TRBV9 and TRBJ1-1; D might be TRBD1 (6 bases). Between the trimmed V and J ends, which lost 0 bases and 2 bases, there was a span of 11 bases. The CDR3 is 15 amino acids. Germline loops: CDR1 SGDLS, CDR2 YYNGEE. The whole variable domain, remainder taken from reference TRBV9 and TRBJ1-1, is DSGVTQTPKHLITATGQRVTLRCSPRSGDLSVYWYQQSLDQGLQFLIQYYNGEERAKGNILERFSAQQFPDLHSELNLSSLELGDSALYFCASSVGGQGNTEAFFGQGTRLTVV.

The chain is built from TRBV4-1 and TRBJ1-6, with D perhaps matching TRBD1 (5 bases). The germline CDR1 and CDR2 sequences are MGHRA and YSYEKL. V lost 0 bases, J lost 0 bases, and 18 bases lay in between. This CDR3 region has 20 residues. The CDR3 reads CASSQDLGPVLSSYNSPLHF. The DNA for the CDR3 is TGCGCCAGCAGCCAAGATCTGGGGCCCGTTCTCAGCTCCTATAATTCACCCCTCCACTTT.

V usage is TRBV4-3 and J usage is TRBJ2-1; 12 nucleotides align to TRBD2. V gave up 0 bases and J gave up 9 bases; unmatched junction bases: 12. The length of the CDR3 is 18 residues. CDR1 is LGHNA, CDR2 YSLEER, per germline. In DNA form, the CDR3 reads TGCGCCAGCAGCCAAGATGGCCCCCCTAGCGGGGGGGCGGGTGAGCAGTTCTTC. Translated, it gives CASSQDGPPSGGAGEQFF.

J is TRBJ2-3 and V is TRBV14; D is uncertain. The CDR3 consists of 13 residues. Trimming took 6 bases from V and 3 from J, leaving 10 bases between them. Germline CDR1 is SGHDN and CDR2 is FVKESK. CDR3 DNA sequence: TGTGCCAGCAGTGGGCAGCTTACAGATACGCAGTATTTT. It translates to CASSGQLTDTQYF.

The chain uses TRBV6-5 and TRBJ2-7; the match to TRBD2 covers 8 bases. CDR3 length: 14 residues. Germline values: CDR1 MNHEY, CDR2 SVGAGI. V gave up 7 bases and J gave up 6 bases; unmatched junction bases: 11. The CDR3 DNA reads TGTGCCAGCACCATAGCGGGGACGCCTCTCGAGCAGTACTTC. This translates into CASTIAGTPLEQYF.

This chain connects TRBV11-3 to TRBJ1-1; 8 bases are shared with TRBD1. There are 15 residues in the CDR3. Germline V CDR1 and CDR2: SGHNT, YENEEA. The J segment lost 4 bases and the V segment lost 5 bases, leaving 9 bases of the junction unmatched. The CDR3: CASSARQGPSTEAFF. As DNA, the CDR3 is TGTGCCAGCAGCGCCCGACAGGGGCCGAGCACTGAAGCTTTCTTT.